The subject of this entry is one T cell receptor (beta chain). Its target is unknown. The data originate from a study of Ad26.COV2.S vaccination and SARS-CoV-2 variants. Study-level information: Within the COV1001 Ad26.COV2.S trial arm, the donor was enrolled. Doses of Ad26.COV2.S were injected into muscle once or twice, 56 days apart.

Study conclusions and caveats: Similar non-spike TCR breadth was seen in vaccine and placebo recipients. Total responses of T cells may have been underestimated by the analyses of TCR breadth and depth.

Sequenced by immunoSEQ multiplex PCR; TCRdb stores in-frame clones only, minus some. Of a few hundred thousand clones in the sample, 80% to 90% were seen once. Documented treatment: about 20 received Ad26.COV2.S at low or high dose, single or two shots; several received placebo; per-sample allocation not given. Sample collection was performed on day 63 after the first vaccine or placebo injection. The CDR3 is 13 residues long. V trimming: 5 bases; J trimming: 8 bases; junction bases outside the gene matches: 6. CDR1 and CDR2 from the germline V gene are SGHTA and FQGTGA. Sequences were derived from peripheral blood, sampled in a trial of Ad26.COV2.S vaccine versus placebo. The origin of this receptor is a person between 18 and 60 years old who received the Ad26.COV2.S COVID-19 vaccine or a placebo. The V gene is TRBV7-3, the J gene TRBJ2-3, with 8 bases lining up with TRBD2. The CDR3 DNA reads TGTGCCAGCAGCGACGGGGGGGCCGGTACGCAGTATTTT. Amino acid sequence: CASSDGGAGTQYF.